Listed below are T cell receptor beta chains from one sample, sequenced in a study of PD-1 blockade in classical Hodgkin lymphoma. The assay was immunoSEQ multiplex PCR, and TCRdb's table has in-frame clones only and misses some. Of about 27,000 clones listed, about three quarters are singletons. The sample in question was CD4+ T cells from blood, obtained at baseline. These receptors were collected from a human donor with classical Hodgkin lymphoma. Each CDR3 is given with its conserved first and last residue. The D gene is left open where the match is weak. Rows may omit the clone size; those that give it use once, few, many or a size class.

- | - | TRBJ1-1 | TRBV7-8 | CASSLITEAFF | TGTGCCAGCAGCTTAATAACTGAAGCTTTCTTT
TRBD1 | - | TRBJ1-2 | TRBV30 | CAWSVGGQGHYGYTF | TGTGCCTGGAGTGTGGGGGGACAGGGACACTATGGCTACACCTTC
- | - | TRBJ2-5 | TRBV5-1 | CASSLGHSQPQETQYF | TGCGCCAGCAGCTTGGGGCACTCCCAACCCCAAGAGACCCAGTACTTC
- | - | TRBJ2-3 | TRBV4-3 | CASSQQGTDTDTQYF | TGCGCCAGCAGCCAACAGGGGACGGACACAGATACGCAGTATTTT
- | few | TRBJ1-6 | TRBV6-1 | CASSEDTSGWSPLHF | TGTGCCAGCAGTGAAGATACCTCAGGGTGGTCACCCCTCCACTTT
- | - | TRBJ1-1 | TRBV28 | CASSLMEGVTEAFF | TGTGCCAGCAGTTTAATGGAGGGGGTCACTGAAGCTTTCTTT
- | few | TRBJ1-2 | TRBV28 | CASSEYRVDYGYTF | TGTGCCAGCAGTGAATACAGGGTGGACTATGGCTACACCTTC
TRBD1 | - | TRBJ1-4 | TRBV30 | CAWSHRGGNEKLFF | TGTGCCTGGTCACACAGGGGGGGAAATGAAAAACTGTTTTTT
- | few | TRBJ1-1 | TRBV4-1 | CASSQEGTTEAFF | TGCGCCAGCAGCCAAGAAGGTACCACTGAAGCTTTCTTT
- | - | TRBJ1-1 | TRBV18 | CASSPQAHTEAFF | TGTGCCAGCTCACCACAGGCTCACACTGAAGCTTTCTTT
TRBD2 | once | TRBJ2-7 | TRBV7-8 | CASSPIRLAEISYEQYF | TGTGCCAGCAGTCCAATTCGACTAGCGGAGATTTCCTACGAGCAGTACTTC
- | - | TRBJ2-2 | TRBV11-2 | CASSLDGRGTGELFF | TGTGCCAGCAGCTTAGACGGTCGCGGCACCGGGGAGCTGTTTTTT
TRBD1 | - | TRBJ1-5 | TRBV19 | CASSDPGTVNQPQHF | TGTGCCAGTAGCGACCCCGGGACAGTCAATCAGCCCCAGCATTTT
- | - | TRBJ1-1 | TRBV9 | CASSVAGMNTEAFF | TGTGCCAGCAGCGTAGCTGGCATGAACACTGAAGCTTTCTTT
- | - | TRBJ1-2 | TRBV6-5 | CASGRGAGYTF | TGTGCCAGCGGCCGGGGGGCCGGCTACACCTTC
TRBD1 | once | TRBJ2-1 | TRBV11-3 | CASSLGYGQGGHEQFF | TGTGCCAGCAGCTTAGGTTACGGACAGGGAGGCCATGAGCAGTTCTTC
- | - | TRBJ1-2 | TRBV29-1 | CSVRGLLNYGYTF | TGCAGCGTTAGGGGACTGTTGAACTATGGCTACACCTTC
- | - | TRBJ2-1 | TRBV14 | CASSQDEFKQFF | TGTGCCAGCAGCCAGGACGAGTTTAAGCAGTTCTTC
TRBD1 | - | TRBJ1-2 | TRBV30 | CACLTGILAYGYTF | TGTGCCTGCCTGACAGGGATCCTGGCCTATGGCTACACCTTC
- | - | TRBJ2-2 | TRBV27 | CASSFAMGMSGELFF | TGTGCCAGCAGTTTCGCGATGGGAATGTCCGGGGAGCTGTTTTTT
TRBD1 | once | TRBJ1-4 | TRBV5-1 | CASSPQGPARGEKLFF | TGCGCCAGCAGCCCACAAGGTCCCGCCAGGGGGGAAAAACTGTTTTTT
- | - | TRBJ1-6 | TRBV6-5 | CASSYPPRGSSPLHF | TGTGCCAGCAGCTACCCTCCACGGGGTAGTTCACCCCTCCACTTT
TRBD2 | - | TRBJ2-5 | TRBV5-5 | CASSKTSGGAGETQYF | TGTGCCAGCAGCAAGACTAGCGGGGGGGCCGGTGAGACCCAGTACTTC
- | once | TRBJ1-5 | TRBV30 | CAWSAGTEDQPQHF | TGTGCCTGGAGTGCAGGGACGGAGGATCAGCCCCAGCATTTT
TRBD2 | - | TRBJ2-7 | TRBV6-6 | CASSRSASGVYEQYF | TGTGCCAGCAGCCGTAGTGCTAGCGGGGTCTACGAGCAGTACTTC
- | - | TRBJ1-2 | TRBV2 | CASSEEVFSDYGYTF | TGTGCCAGCAGTGAAGAAGTATTTTCGGACTATGGCTACACCTTC
TRBD1 | - | TRBJ1-2 | TRBV5-4 | CASSLPSGGVGYGYTF | TGTGCCAGCAGCCTACCTTCAGGGGGCGTTGGCTATGGCTACACCTTC
- | few | TRBJ1-5 | TRBV30 | CAWRGQPQHF | TGTGCCTGGAGAGGGCAGCCCCAGCATTTT
- | - | TRBJ1-4 | TRBV20-1 | CSSPGEEKLFF | TGCAGCTCACCGGGGGAAGAAAAACTGTTTTTT
- | - | TRBJ1-4 | TRBV30 | CAWSGRAGEKLFF | TGTGCCTGGAGTGGGAGGGCTGGTGAAAAACTGTTTTTT
- | few | TRBJ1-5 | TRBV27 | CASSQQGQSNQPQHF | TGTGCCAGCAGCCAGCAGGGTCAGAGCAATCAGCCCCAGCATTTT
TRBD1 | - | TRBJ1-2 | TRBV19 | CASSPRTGRDYGYTF | TGTGCCAGTAGTCCCAGGACAGGGCGGGACTATGGCTACACCTTC
- | - | TRBJ1-6 | TRBV10-3 | CAISPRGSVNSPLHF | TGTGCCATCAGCCCCAGGGGTTCTGTTAATTCACCCCTCCACTTT
- | once | TRBJ1-1 | TRBV30 | CASPGQTNTEAFF | TGTGCCTCCCCGGGACAAACGAACACTGAAGCTTTCTTT
TRBD1 | - | TRBJ1-5 | TRBV6-6 | CASSYGQGSQPQHF | TGTGCCAGCAGTTACGGACAGGGCTCTCAGCCCCAGCATTTT
- | - | TRBJ2-7 | TRBV18 | CASSPGTGFSYEQYF | TGTGCCAGCTCACCGGGGACCGGATTCTCCTACGAGCAGTACTTC
- | - | TRBJ1-2 | TRBV30 | CAWSVMNYGYTF | TGTGCCTGGAGTGTAATGAACTATGGCTACACCTTC
- | - | TRBJ1-1 | TRBV6-1 | CASSNLEGVRAFF | TGTGCCAGCAGTAACTTAGAGGGAGTTCGAGCTTTCTTT
TRBD1 | - | TRBJ1-2 | TRBV5-5 | CASSLEDRGYGYTF | TGTGCCAGCAGCTTGGAGGACAGGGGATATGGCTACACCTTC
TRBD2 | - | TRBJ2-2 | TRBV5-4 | CASSLAGGGNTGELFF | TGTGCCAGCAGCTTGGCCGGCGGGGGTAACACCGGGGAGCTGTTTTTT
- | - | TRBJ2-3 | TRBV9 | CASSVVGTPWDTQYF | TGTGCCAGCAGCGTAGTTGGAACTCCCTGGGATACGCAGTATTTT
- | few | TRBJ1-1 | TRBV7-9 | CASSEQDTEAFF | TGTGCCAGCAGCGAACAGGACACTGAAGCTTTCTTT
TRBD2 | - | TRBJ2-7 | TRBV5-1 | CASSFGTSSYEQYF | TGCGCCAGCAGCTTCGGGACTAGCTCCTACGAGCAGTACTTC
TRBD2 | - | TRBJ2-7 | TRBV5-1 | CASSSSGGGATNEQYF | TGCGCCAGCAGCTCGTCGGGCGGGGGGGCGACCAACGAGCAGTACTTC
- | - | TRBJ2-1 | TRBV18 | CASSPPSTVGDEQFF | TGTGCCAGCTCACCACCGAGCACCGTGGGAGATGAGCAGTTCTTC
- | - | TRBJ2-5 | TRBV5-1 | CASSTQETQYF | TGCGCCAGCAGCACCCAAGAGACCCAGTACTTC
TRBD1 | few | TRBJ2-7 | TRBV23-1 | CASSVRQGKGEQYF | TGCGCCAGCAGTGTCAGACAGGGGAAGGGCGAGCAGTACTTC
TRBD1 | - | TRBJ1-1 | TRBV19 | CASRGQGNTEAFF | TGTGCCAGTCGGGGACAGGGGAACACTGAAGCTTTCTTT
- | - | TRBJ1-1 | TRBV19 | CGSGDLGTEAFF | TGTGGAAGTGGGGACTTGGGGACTGAAGCTTTCTTT
- | - | TRBJ1-1 | TRBV7-9 | CASRASGTEAFF | TGTGCCAGCAGGGCTAGTGGCACTGAAGCTTTCTTT
- | few | TRBJ1-6 | TRBV9 | CASSVSGRYDSPLHF | TGTGCCAGCAGCGTAAGTGGCAGGTATGATTCACCCCTCCACTTT
- | - | TRBJ2-5 | TRBV1 | CTSNDRDQETQYF | TGCACCAGCAACGACAGGGACCAAGAGACCCAGTACTTC